Here is one TCR beta chain with its context. The sample belongs to a study of shared clonotypes between healthy human individuals. The length of the CDR3 is 15 residues. Assay used: immunoSEQ multiplex PCR; TCRdb lists only in-frame clones, some missing. The data show some 2,500,000 clones, 93% seen once. The gene calls are TRBV21-1 and TRBJ1-2. TRBV21-1 has pseudogene status. The clonotype originates from a man between 18 and 29 years old in good health. Some clones in this sample may be carry-over from other donors' samples. The material sequenced was naive CD4+ T cells from PBMCs. The subset is: CD45RA+ positively selected. This CDR3 reads CASSIRLEEYYGYTF. Written as DNA, the CDR3 is TGTGCCAGCAGCATTCGTCTGGAGGAGTACTATGGCTACACCTTC.